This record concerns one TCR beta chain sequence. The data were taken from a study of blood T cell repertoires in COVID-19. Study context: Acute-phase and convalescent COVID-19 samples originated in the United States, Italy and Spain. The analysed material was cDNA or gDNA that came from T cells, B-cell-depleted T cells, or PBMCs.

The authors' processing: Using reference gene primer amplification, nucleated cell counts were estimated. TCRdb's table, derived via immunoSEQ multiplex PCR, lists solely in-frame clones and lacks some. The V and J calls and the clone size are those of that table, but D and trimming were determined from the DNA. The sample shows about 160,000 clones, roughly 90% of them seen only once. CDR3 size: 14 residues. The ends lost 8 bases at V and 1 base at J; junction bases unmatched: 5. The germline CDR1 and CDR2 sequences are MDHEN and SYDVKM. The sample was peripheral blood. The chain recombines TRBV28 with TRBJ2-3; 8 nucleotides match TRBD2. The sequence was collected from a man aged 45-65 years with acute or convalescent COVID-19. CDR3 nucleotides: TGTGCCAGCCTCACTAGCGGAGGCACAGATACGCAGTATTTT. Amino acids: CASLTSGGTDTQYF.